These 10 T cell receptor beta chains were all obtained from the same sample, sequenced in a study of T-cell reconstitution after alpha-beta-depleted transplantation in children listed by TCRdb under 2016. Library creation used PCR. The instrument was an Illumina HiSeq 2500. TCR libraries were prepared with molecular barcoding, using unique molecular identifiers to normalize TCRbeta repertoire quantification. TCRdb trimmed public reads at Q25 via fastp, called clones via MiXCR and kept in-frame beta chains. Entries are consolidated by CDR3 protein sequence, retaining the most common genes and DNA. In all, the sample holds 700,000 to 950,000 distinct CDR3 sequences, and under 20% of those were seen once. The top ten constitute around 5.3% of the sample. The sample's treatment or condition, from its label and the paper: allogeneic hematopoietic cell transplantation with graft depleted of TCRalphabeta T cells and CD19 B cells.

The specimen comprised PBMCs, mostly from graft donor cells, sampled 360 days after TCRalphabeta/CD19-depleted stem cell transplant. These receptor sequences come from a male patient younger than 18 who had a stem cell transplant for acute lymphoblastic leukemia, so the T cells may come from the graft donor.

About this clonotype itself: Relative to the germline gene, one junction end is altered; a read error may explain this. V and J are TRBV29-1 and TRBJ1-5, with 10 bases matching TRBD1. This CDR3 spans 14 amino acids. Germline CDR1 SQVTM, CDR2 ANQGSEA. The CDR3 DNA follows: TGCAGCGTTGGGGACAGGGGTAGCGATCAGCCCCAGCATTTT. Its protein is CSVGDRGSDQPQHF. Drawing the rest from reference TRBV29-1 and TRBJ1-5, the complete variable domain is SAVISQKPSRDICQRGTSLTIQCQVDSQVTMMFWYRQQPGQSLTLIATANQGSEATYESGFVIDKFPISRPNLTFSTLTVSNMSPEDSSIYLCSVGDRGSDQPQHFGDGTRLSIL.

This rearrangement joins TRBV29-1 to TRBJ2-7; no clear D gene. The CDR3 is made up of 13 amino acids. V was cut by 0 bases and J by 0 bases, with 6 bases left in between. CDR1 and CDR2 from the germline V gene are SQVTM and ANQGSEA. In DNA form, the CDR3 reads TGCAGCGTTGAAGAACCAGGCTCCTACGAGCAGTACTTC. This codes for CSVEEPGSYEQYF.

The chain uses TRBV7-9 and TRBJ2-7; possible D gene TRBD1, 6 bases. Germline V gives CDR1 SEHNR, CDR2 FQNEAQ (reference sequence). The germline V and J ends were trimmed by 2 bases and 2 bases, with 16 bases remaining between them. This CDR3 is 16 amino acids long. CDR3: CASSLLPSGQPYEQYF. In DNA, the CDR3 is TGTGCCAGCAGCTTACTTCCTTCTGGACAGCCCTACGAGCAGTACTTC.

This clonotype was observed a handful of times. This sequence joins TRBV4-1 and TRBJ2-5; no firm D call. V lost 0 bases and J lost 13, with 18 bases in between. Germline loops: CDR1 MGHRA, CDR2 YSYEKL. The CDR3 consists of 14 residues. CDR3 amino acids: CASSQEGHDGSWYF. CDR3 sequence (DNA): TGCGCCAGCAGCCAAGAAGGGCATGACGGATCCTGGTACTTC.

The chain has TRBV5-1 and TRBJ1-2; 7 bases line up with TRBD1. This CDR3 region has 14 residues. Germline lookup yields CDR1 SGHRS and CDR2 YFSETQ. The V gene end was trimmed by 5 bases and the J gene end by 4 bases; junction bases not matched to a gene: 8. CDR3 region: CASRKTGSLYGYTF. The CDR3 DNA sequence: TGCGCCAGCAGGAAGACAGGGTCCCTCTATGGCTACACCTTC.

In its sample, this clonotype was seen once. The V and J genes are TRBV4-1 and TRBJ2-1; 7 nucleotides line up with TRBD1. The V gene's germline CDR1 is MGHRA and CDR2 YSYEKL. This CDR3 contains 16 residues. With V trimmed by 2 bases and J by 4 bases, 8 bases remained unmatched. CDR3 nucleotide sequence: TGCGCCAGCAGCCAACCCACAGGGGCCTCGTACAATGAGCAGTTCTTC. Translated, it gives CASSQPTGASYNEQFF.

This clonotype was detected ten times or more. The J gene is TRBJ2-3, the V gene TRBV18; 9 nucleotides agree with TRBD2. V was pared by 1 base and J by 2 bases, with 1 base of the junction left unmatched. This CDR3 contains 15 residues. Germline V gene data show CDR1 as KGHSH and CDR2 as LQKENI. The chain's CDR3 is CASSPRLADTDTQYF. In DNA, the CDR3 is TGTGCCAGCTCACCACGACTAGCGGACACAGATACGCAGTATTTT.

Ten or more counts support this clonotype. The rearrangement links TRBV5-1 to TRBJ2-1; D uncertain. Trimming left V 0 bases short and J 4 bases short, with 5 bases between. The length of the CDR3 is 13 residues. The germline V gene encodes CDR1 SGHRS and CDR2 YFSETQ. The CDR3 DNA follows: TGCGCCAGCAGCTTGGGGGTGTACAATGAGCAGTTCTTC. This sequence encodes CASSLGVYNEQFF.

V usage is TRBV7-9 and J usage is TRBJ1-1; D may be TRBD1 (6 bases). The CDR3 spans 15 residues. Germline-derived CDR1 and CDR2 are SEHNR and FQNEAQ (reference sequence). V was shortened by 5 bases and J by 0 bases, with 13 bases between the two germline ends. In DNA form, the CDR3 reads TGTGCCAGCAGCAGGGGGACGGTACTGAACACTGAAGCTTTCTTT. Its translation: CASSRGTVLNTEAFF.

V and J are TRBV20-1 and TRBJ1-5, with unresolved D. Per germline, CDR1 DFQATT and CDR2 SNEGSKA (reference sequence). This CDR3 is built from 14 residues. Trimming removed 1 base at V and 8 bases at J, with 15 bases between. The CDR3 DNA follows: TGCAGTGCTAGAGCCCCTCGGTCCGGGGAGCCCCAGCATTTT. Protein product: CSARAPRSGEPQHF.